The T cell receptor (beta chain) under discussion was sequenced for a study of T cells in localized non-small cell lung cancer (dated by TCRdb to the early 2020s). For the study in its entirety: The study analyzed T cell repertoires of about 230 early-stage NSCLC patients, comparing tumors and uninvolved tumor-adjacent lungs. The mean age of the NSCLC patients was about 62 years, with 130 or so men and around 100 women. All 220 or so NSCLC patients in the cohort were treatment-naive and had localized lung tumors that were resected.

What the research found in general, with its limitations: Because multi-region tumor sequencing was not performed, intratumor heterogeneity could not be ruled out. Because the study design was exploratory, TCR variables were selected using unadjusted p-values without false-discovery rate correction. Higher T cell density in blood was associated with longer overall survival, whereas higher clonality in adjacent lung was associated with shorter survival. A median of roughly 56 of the top 100 tumor clones were detected in paired uninvolved adjacent lung, and 25 to 35 of these tumor clones were also found among the top 100 clones of the paired uninvolved adjacent lung. Uninvolved tumor-adjacent lung showed the highest T cell clonality, higher than tumor, which suggests more focused antigenic responses in the adjacent lung.

With regard to this clone: Its specific antigen is unknown. Base qualities are not at hand, and no much larger clone is one base apart.

Reading the germline V gene gives CDR1 SGHDT and CDR2 YYEEEE. Clipping removes 4 bases from V and 9 bases from J, with 9 as the unmatched junction base count. The CDR3 contains 14 residues, cysteine and phenylalanine counted. The read is trimmed to its CDR3 DNA, 42 bases read in frame from base 1. At diagnosis, peripheral blood, uninvolved tumor-adjacent lung and tumor were collected and stored as a combination of fresh-frozen and FFPE material. For TCR repertoire profiling, blood samples were analyzed in the form of peripheral blood mononuclear cells. TCR beta CDR3 regions were sequenced from DNA using the immunoSEQ Assay. For the original study's pipeline: To compute T cell density, TCR beta template counts were normalized to usable DNA, which was estimated by amplifying housekeeping genes. Richness was estimated using the preseqR package, with extrapolation to 400,000 templates for PBMC samples and to 120,000 templates for tissue samples. Clonality was calculated as one minus Pielou's evenness. Tissue-enriched TCRs were identified by differential abundance testing using productive amino-acid clonotypes, minimum total count 5 and alpha 0.1. The Jaccard Index and the Morisita Overlap Index were used to quantify repertoire overlap between compartments. GLIPH clustered TCR beta CDR3s with public tetramer-defined viral CDR3s; viral motifs required at least three viral sequences plus V-gene enrichment. Imported from immuneACCESS, the table was reduced by TCRdb to in-frame sequences with V and J called. These copies leave out some clones; in studies compared against another copy, an unresolved V gene accounts for under half, and the cause of the remainder is not known. The V and J calls and clone size are taken from that table; D and trimming were inferred from the DNA. Present in this sample are approximately 47,000 clones, approximately 90% of which were seen just once. The ten largest clones represent 2.5% of the sample.

The chain is made from TRBV5-6 and TRBJ2-7; the junction holds 11 bases that match TRBD2. Sequenced material: PBMCs, taken before any cancer treatment. This TCR was sampled from a man aged 35-69 years with stage II lung adenocarcinoma. CDR3 sequence: CASSTGTSGAGQYF. In nucleotides, the sequence is TGTGCCAGCAGCACCGGGACTAGCGGTGCGGGGCAGTACTTC.